This TCR beta chain was recovered during a study of identifying expanded T cells in peripheral blood. Study observations and caveats: Across healthy donors, higher total template counts meant significantly greater approximately two-week count variance. Technical replicates showed roughly 1.2 changed clones; approximately 2 weeks about 16; four weeks 19.

About this clone itself: The antigen remains undetermined.

Healthy donors had no documented immune events, such as infections, while sampled. The CDR3 contains 13 residues. The germline V and J ends were trimmed by 6 bases and 8 bases, with 11 bases remaining between them. Per the germline V gene, CDR1 is KGHSH and CDR2 is LQKENI. Assay: immunoSEQ multiplex PCR; the TCRdb copy retains only in-frame clones and omits some. The sample consists of 100,000 to 150,000 clones, less than 90% of them appearing once. This sequence joins TRBV18 and TRBJ1-6, with D tentatively TRBD1 (5 bases). This TCR was sampled from a person aged 18 to 75 in good health. The specimen was blood. The CDR3 protein is CASSRGGDSPLHF. The CDR3, as DNA: TGTGCCAGCTCCCGGGGGGGGGATTCACCCCTCCACTTT. Using reference TRBV18 and TRBJ1-6 for the parts outside the CDR3, the full variable domain is NAGVMQNPRHLVRRRGQEARLRCSPMKGHSHVYWYRQLPEEGLKFMVYLQKENIIDESGMPKERFSAEFPKEGPSILRIQQVVRGDSAAYFCASSRGGDSPLHFGNGTRLTVT.